These 30 T cell receptor beta chains came from one sample sequenced in a study of TIL therapy for anti-PD-1-resistant metastatic lung cancer. The immunoSEQ assay was v3. Using immunoSEQ multiplex PCR, the repertoire was profiled, and TCRdb retains in-frame clones only, with some absent. Among 50,000 or so clones listed, 79% were seen once. Time point noted: pre-treatment sample, taken before nivolumab and TIL therapy. Sequenced material: blood, taken at baseline. Source of these receptors: a woman aged 30 to 85 with non-small cell lung cancer.

This clone was counted between two and nine times. This chain connects TRBV5-1 to TRBJ1-2, with 11 bases aligning to TRBD1. The CDR3 consists of 15 residues. The germline V gene has CDR1 SGHRS and CDR2 YFSETQ. J was trimmed by 4 bases and V by 4 bases; bases with no gene match: 6. The CDR3 coding sequence is TGCGCCAGCAGCCCGGGGACAGGGGGTATCTATGGCTACACCTTC. Protein: CASSPGTGGIYGYTF.

V and J are TRBV10-2 and TRBJ2-7, with 10 bases that match TRBD2. The V and J ends lost 4 bases and 4 bases, in that order; junction bases with no gene match: 7. Germline V gene data show CDR1 as WSHSY and CDR2 as SAAADI. CDR3 length: 15 amino acids. CDR3 loop: CASSGALAGEYEQYF. CDR3 nucleotide sequence: TGCGCCAGCAGTGGGGCCCTAGCGGGAGAATACGAGCAGTACTTC.

A few counts support this clone. The rearrangement links TRBV9 to TRBJ2-5; D might be TRBD2 (5 bases). The CDR3 runs to 13 residues. The ends were cut back, 10 bases at V and 5 bases at J, with 18 bases in the middle. Germline V gene data show CDR1 as SGDLS and CDR2 as YYNGEE. The CDR3 loop reads CASTAPSSETQYF. As DNA, the CDR3 is TGTGCCTCCACGGCGCCTAGCTCGGAGACCCAGTACTTC.

The chain is built from TRBV27 and TRBJ1-1; no reliable D call. Germline V gives CDR1 MNHEY, CDR2 SMNVEV (reference sequence). V was trimmed by 6 bases and J by 3 bases, leaving 14 bases between them. The CDR3 length is 14 residues. CDR3 in amino acids: CASRPSPGYTEAFF. The DNA of the CDR3 is TGTGCCAGCAGACCGTCACCGGGATACACTGAAGCTTTCTTT.

V gene TRBV2 combines with J gene TRBJ2-5, with 9 nucleotides matching TRBD2. The CDR3 loop spans 16 amino acids. Germline V gene data show CDR1 as SNHLY and CDR2 as FYNNEI. Trimming cost V 6 bases and J 5 bases; bases outside gene matches: 13. In DNA, the CDR3 is TGTGCCAGCAGCCCCGAGGTAGCGGGAGTACGTGAGACCCAGTACTTC. It encodes CASSPEVAGVRETQYF.

The V call is TRBV5-1, the J call TRBJ1-1; D is perhaps TRBD1 (6 bases). In germline, CDR1 is SGHRS, CDR2 YFSETQ. Trimming took 4 bases from V and 6 from J, leaving 10 bases between them. The CDR3 runs 12 residues. In DNA, the CDR3 is TGCGCCAGCAGCATACAGGGATCTGAAGCTTTCTTT. This translates into CASSIQGSEAFF.

The chain combines TRBV6-6 with TRBJ2-7; D is unresolved. The ends were cut back, 6 bases at V and 7 bases at J, with 10 bases in the middle. Germline-derived CDR1 and CDR2 are MNHNY and SVGAGI (reference sequence). CDR3 length: 11 amino acids. The CDR3 DNA reads as TGTGCCAGCAGCCCCGAGGAAGAGCAGTACTTC. It is translated as CASSPEEEQYF.

The chain uses TRBV28 and TRBJ1-1; D is uncertain. The length of the CDR3 is 14 residues. Deletions cut 3 bases from V and 1 base from J, with 9 bases between. The V gene's germline CDR1 is MDHEN and CDR2 SYDVKM. The CDR3: CASSLGGTNTEAFF. The CDR3, as DNA: TGTGCCAGCAGTTTGGGCGGAACGAACACTGAAGCTTTCTTT.

Only one count was recorded for this clone. This chain joins TRBV7-9 and TRBJ2-5; 7 bases line up with TRBD1. The J call may be faulty, since TRBJ2-7 better matches the DNA end. CDR1 and CDR2 from the germline V gene are SEHNR and FQNEAQ (reference sequence). This CDR3 is built from 14 residues. The CDR3 loop reads CASSPRQGPYEQYF. CDR3 nucleotides: TGTGCCAGCAGCCCCCGACAGGGCCCCTACGAGCAGTACTTC.

This chain joins TRBV11-2 and TRBJ2-1; TRBD2 matches at 7 bases. After removal of 6 bases from V and 0 bases from J, the junction contained 14 bases not matched to a gene. The CDR3 sequence is 18 residues long. The germline gives CDR1 SGHAT, CDR2 FQNNGV. For the CDR3, the DNA is TGTGCCAGCAGTAGCCGGGGGGTGCCCTCCACCTCCTACAATGAGCAGTTCTTC. Amino acid sequence: CASSSRGVPSTSYNEQFF.

This clone was counted between two and nine times. The V and J genes are TRBV5-1 and TRBJ1-3; no clear D gene. The CDR3 totals 15 residues. V was trimmed by 0 bases and J by 0 bases, leaving 7 bases between them. From germline, CDR1 is SGHRS and CDR2 YFSETQ. The CDR3 protein is CASSLDGFSGNTIYF. For the CDR3, the DNA is TGCGCCAGCAGCTTGGACGGTTTCTCTGGAAACACCATATATTTT.

The gene calls are TRBV4-2 and TRBJ2-7; D unresolved. Deletions cut 1 base from V and 0 bases from J, with 13 bases between. From germline, CDR1 is LGHNA and CDR2 YNFKEQ. The CDR3 totals 16 residues. The CDR3 nucleotides are TGTGCCAGCAGCCAAGTTAGAGACTCGAGCTCCTACGAGCAGTACTTC. Translating it yields CASSQVRDSSSYEQYF.

The genes are TRBV7-9 and TRBJ1-1, with D perhaps TRBD1 (6 bases). The CDR3 contains 12 residues. Between the trimmed V and J ends, which lost 6 bases and 3 bases, there was a span of 8 bases. Germline CDR1 SEHNR, CDR2 FQNEAQ (reference sequence). CDR3 sequence reads: CASRRQDTEAFF. The CDR3 DNA reads as TGTGCCAGCAGACGACAGGACACTGAAGCTTTCTTT.

The V call is TRBV7-2, the J call TRBJ2-5; a weak D match, TRBD2 (5 bases). The CDR3 spans 14 residues. The V gene lost 5 bases and the J gene lost 0 bases, with 10 bases spanning the gap. The germline CDR1 and CDR2 sequences are SGHTA and FQGNSA. CDR3 residues: CASSLTSNQETQYF. The CDR3 DNA reads as TGTGCCAGCAGCCTAACTAGTAACCAAGAGACCCAGTACTTC.

The chain combines TRBV10-2 with TRBJ1-2, with 8 bases aligning to TRBD1. The V gene end was trimmed by 6 bases and the J gene end by 5 bases; junction bases not matched to a gene: 14. Looked up from germline, CDR1 is WSHSY and CDR2 is SAAADI. The CDR3 is made up of 16 amino acids. CDR3 sequence: CASRPGQAPLGYGYTF. The DNA for the CDR3 is TGCGCCAGCAGACCGGGACAGGCTCCTTTGGGATATGGCTACACCTTC.

The chain is built from TRBV2 and TRBJ1-4, with unresolved D. With 5 bases removed from V and 3 bases from J, the gap between germline ends came to 10 bases. The V gene's germline CDR1 is SNHLY and CDR2 FYNNEI. The CDR3 sequence is 14 residues long. Here the CDR3 reads CASSKENSNEKLFF. CDR3 sequence (DNA): TGTGCCAGCAGTAAAGAAAACTCTAATGAAAAACTGTTTTTT.

The V and J genes are TRBV6-1 and TRBJ2-1; D could derive from TRBD1 or TRBD2 (5 bases each). Trimming cost V 7 bases and J 8 bases, with 21 bases left between them. Germline CDR1 reads MNHNS; CDR2 reads SASEGT. There are 15 residues in the CDR3. The CDR3 spells CASMRGTLVRYEQFF. In DNA form, the CDR3 reads TGTGCCAGCATGAGGGGAACTCTAGTCAGGTATGAGCAGTTCTTC.

The genes are TRBV30 and TRBJ1-6; possibly TRBD1 for D (5 bases). The CDR3 extends over 15 amino acids. Looked up from germline, CDR1 is GTSNPN and CDR2 is SVGIG (reference sequence). V was cut by 0 bases and J by 11 bases, with 17 bases left in between. CDR3 sequence (DNA): TGTGCCTGGAGTGTTGGACAACCCGGGGGGACACCCCTCCACTTT. Protein product: CAWSVGQPGGTPLHF.

The gene calls are TRBV27 and TRBJ2-7; possibly TRBD1 or TRBD2 for D (6 bases each). The CDR3 sequence is 13 residues long. From germline, CDR1 is MNHEY and CDR2 SMNVEV (reference sequence). V dropped 3 bases and J dropped 2 bases, with 8 bases sitting between them. CDR3 sequence reads: CASSFRGPYEQYF. The CDR3 DNA reads as TGTGCCAGCAGTTTTCGGGGGCCCTACGAGCAGTACTTC.

The rearrangement links TRBV6-1 to TRBJ2-7; 9 positions match TRBD1. The germline V gene encodes CDR1 MNHNS and CDR2 SASEGT. CDR3 length: 15 amino acids. V lost 1 base, J lost 2 bases, and 3 bases stayed unmatched. CDR3 DNA: TGTGCCAGCAGTGAAGGAACAGGGGGCCCCTACGAGCAGTACTTC. It codes for CASSEGTGGPYEQYF.

V and J are TRBV28 and TRBJ1-1; the D is unclear. Looked up from germline, CDR1 is MDHEN and CDR2 is SYDVKM. CDR3 length: 14 amino acids. V lost 0 bases, J lost 0 bases, and 5 bases lay in between. CDR3 protein: CASSLWRVNTEAFF. Written as DNA, the CDR3 is TGTGCCAGCAGTTTATGGAGGGTGAACACTGAAGCTTTCTTT.

The chain uses TRBV18 and TRBJ1-5, with D possibly being TRBD1 (6 bases). V was trimmed by 3 bases and J by 2 bases, leaving 11 bases between them. The CDR3 has 15 amino acids. Germline V gives CDR1 KGHSH, CDR2 LQKENI. The CDR3 region has the DNA TGTGCCAGCTCACCGAACAGGGAGGGCAATCAGCCCCAGCATTTT. This sequence encodes CASSPNREGNQPQHF. Looking up the rest from reference TRBV18 and TRBJ1-5 gives the full variable domain: NAGVMQNPRHLVRRRGQEARLRCSPMKGHSHVYWYRQLPEEGLKFMVYLQKENIIDESGMPKERFSAEFPKEGPSILRIQQVVRGDSAAYFCASSPNREGNQPQHFGDGTRLSIL.

This chain joins TRBV7-2 and TRBJ1-3, with D unclear. V lost 3 bases to trimming and J lost 4 bases, with 10 bases between them. The CDR3 is 14 amino acids. CDR1 and CDR2 from the germline V gene are SGHTA and FQGNSA. The CDR3: CASSLPTGGNTIYF. CDR3 nucleotide sequence: TGTGCCAGCAGCTTGCCGACGGGGGGAAACACCATATATTTT.

The chain carries TRBV27 and TRBJ2-5; weak D call: TRBD2 (6 bases). With 7 bases removed from V and 5 bases from J, the gap between germline ends came to 20 bases. From germline, CDR1 is MNHEY and CDR2 SMNVEV (reference sequence). CDR3 length: 15 amino acids. This chain's CDR3 is CASTTGTSGRETQYF. The CDR3 DNA reads as TGTGCCAGCACAACTGGGACTTCTGGCCGGGAGACCCAGTACTTC.

In this sample, this clone turned up a few times. The rearrangement links TRBV18 to TRBJ1-5; D is possibly TRBD1 (6 bases). CDR1 is KGHSH and CDR2 is LQKENI in the germline V gene. The CDR3 sequence is 15 residues long. Trimming removed 6 bases from V and 6 bases from J, with 18 bases in between. In DNA form, the CDR3 reads TGTGCCAGCTCCACAACGGGGGGGGCGGTTCAGCCCCAGCATTTT. It encodes CASSTTGGAVQPQHF.

This chain connects TRBV5-1 to TRBJ2-7; TRBD2 agrees at 7 bases. CDR1 SGHRS and CDR2 YFSETQ come from the germline V gene. This CDR3 region has 14 residues. Germline trimming cut 5 bases from V and 0 bases from J; bases unmatched to any gene: 5. CDR3 in amino acids: CASSGAGRSYEQYF. As DNA, the CDR3 is TGCGCCAGCAGTGGAGCGGGACGCTCCTACGAGCAGTACTTC. Full variable domain (outside the CDR3, taken from reference TRBV5-1 and TRBJ2-7): KAGVTQTPRYLIKTRGQQVTLSCSPISGHRSVSWYQQTPGQGLQFLFEYFSETQRNKGNFPGRFSGRQFSNSRSEMNVSTLELGDSALYLCASSGAGRSYEQYFGPGTRLTVT.

CDR3: CAWSTYTNNEQFF. CDR3 sequence (DNA): TGTGCCTGGAGTACCTACACGAACAATGAGCAGTTCTTC. The chain combines TRBV30 with TRBJ2-1; D is ambiguous. The CDR3 is made up of 13 amino acids. Trimming removed 2 bases at V and 5 bases at J, with 10 bases between. CDR1 is GTSNPN and CDR2 is SVGIG in the germline V gene (reference sequence).

The chain links TRBV4-1 to TRBJ2-7; 8 bases agree with TRBD2. Germline-derived CDR1 and CDR2 are MGHRA and YSYEKL. The CDR3 is 16 residues long. V trimming: 4 bases; J trimming: 3 bases; junction bases outside the gene matches: 11. The CDR3 region has the DNA TGCGCCAGCAGCCCCGAAGAGGCACTAGCGGTCTACGAGCAGTACTTC. Its protein product is CASSPEEALAVYEQYF.

The V gene is TRBV7-3, the J gene TRBJ2-3; D is undetermined. The length of the CDR3 is 15 residues. V was shortened by 5 bases and J by 2 bases, with 14 bases between the two germline ends. The germline CDR1 and CDR2 sequences are SGHTA and FQGTGA. The CDR3 DNA reads TGTGCCAGCAGCCAATGGGTAGGGAACACAGATACGCAGTATTTT. Translating gives CASSQWVGNTDTQYF.

The chain has TRBV7-8 and TRBJ2-1; D call uncertain. Trimming left V 5 bases short and J 0 bases short, with 11 bases between. Germline CDR1 SGHVS, CDR2 FQNEAQ. This CDR3 region has 15 residues. This CDR3 is CASSIGRSSYNEQFF. The CDR3 bases are TGTGCCAGCAGCATTGGACGGAGCTCCTACAATGAGCAGTTCTTC.